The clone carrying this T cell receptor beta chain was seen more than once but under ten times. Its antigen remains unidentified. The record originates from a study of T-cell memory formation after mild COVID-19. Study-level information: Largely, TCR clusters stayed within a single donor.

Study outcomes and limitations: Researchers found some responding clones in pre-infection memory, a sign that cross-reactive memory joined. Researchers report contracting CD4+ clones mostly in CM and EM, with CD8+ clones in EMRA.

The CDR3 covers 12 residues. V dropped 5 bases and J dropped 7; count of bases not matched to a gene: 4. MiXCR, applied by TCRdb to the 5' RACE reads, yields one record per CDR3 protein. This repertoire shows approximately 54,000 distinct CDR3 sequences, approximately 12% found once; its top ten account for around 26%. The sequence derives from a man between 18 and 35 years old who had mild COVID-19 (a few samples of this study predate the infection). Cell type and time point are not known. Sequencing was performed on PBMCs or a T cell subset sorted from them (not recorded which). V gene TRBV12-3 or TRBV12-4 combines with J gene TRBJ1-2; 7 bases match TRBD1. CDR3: CASSRNRGGYTF. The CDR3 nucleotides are TGTGCCAGCAGTAGAAACAGGGGTGGCTACACCTTC.